This T cell receptor (beta chain) was sequenced for a study of blood T cell repertoires in COVID-19. As for the study in general: The cDNA or gDNA used as material had been derived from T cells, B-cell-depleted T cells, or PBMCs.

Measured with immunoSEQ multiplex PCR; TCRdb has only the in-frame clones, and not every one. The sample lists roughly 150,000 clones; around 75% were seen once. Per germline, CDR1 SNHLY and CDR2 FYNNEI. The CDR3 covers 16 residues. Trimming pared 6 bases from V and 11 bases from J, leaving 25 bases between. Sequences were obtained from peripheral blood. The sequence came from an elderly woman with acute or convalescent COVID-19. The rearrangement joins TRBV2 to TRBJ1-4; D might be TRBD1 (5 bases). CDR3 loop: CASSVRPQGLDGKLFF. The CDR3 nucleotides are TGTGCCAGCAGCGTCAGGCCCCAGGGCTTAGACGGGAAACTGTTTTTT.